Here is one TCR beta chain with its context. Its antigen is undetermined. V was cut by 4 bases and J by 0 bases, with 20 bases left in between. CDR1 SGHTS and CDR2 YDEGEE come from the germline V gene. The CDR3 loop spans 18 amino acids. Treatment: approximately nine-day PBMC culture with coronavirus spike peptide pools or control peptides (ViraFEST assay). Gathering of the CD4+ T cells, from the unexposed donor, took place before the COVID-19 pandemic (2011-2018). SARS-CoV-2 S/N and four cold-coronavirus spikes were used to probe unexposed-donor CD4+ T cells, cells permitting. This record belongs to a study of vaccination and CD4 T cells after COVID-19. Study summary: It was a median approximately 92 days after diagnosis, with a range of 35 to 161, that post-COVID samples were drawn.

The Oncomine TCR Beta short-read assay sequenced DNA from cultured CD4+ T cells. Genomic DNA from cultured CD4+ T cells was extracted. Each CDR3 protein gets one entry after TCRdb re-called the PCR reads with MiXCR. This table holds about 7,400 distinct CDR3 sequences, 35% to 45% found once. The source material was CD4+ T cells from blood, cultured in vitro. This rearrangement joins TRBV5-8 to TRBJ1-5, with unresolved D. The clonotype originates from a human donor in good health. In DNA, the CDR3 is TGTGCCAGCAGCAACCGACTGAAGACCACTTATAGCAATCAGCCCCAGCATTTT. As protein: CASSNRLKTTYSNQPQHF.